The next 15 T cell receptor beta chains were all read from a single sample in a study of T-cell memory formation after mild COVID-19. TCRdb called the 5' RACE reads again in MiXCR, with one record for every CDR3 protein. The sample yields roughly 480,000 distinct CDR3 sequences, roughly 25% seen once. The sample taken for sequencing was PBMCs or a T cell subset sorted from them (not recorded which). These receptors were taken from an adult woman who had mild COVID-19 (a few samples of this study predate the infection). Cell type and time point are not known.

J is TRBJ2-2 and V is TRBV12-3 or TRBV12-4; 12 nucleotides match TRBD2. CDR3 size: 19 residues. The V segment lost 4 bases and the J segment 2 bases; nucleotides outside the gene matches: 11. CDR3 DNA: TGTGCCAGCAGTTATAGCAGACCGGGACTAGCGGGCAACACCGGGGAGCTGTTTTTT. It yields the protein CASSYSRPGLAGNTGELFF.

This clonotype was picked up a small number of times. This chain connects TRBV24-1 to TRBJ2-1, with 9 nucleotides matching TRBD2. Looked up from germline, CDR1 is KGHDR and CDR2 is SFDVKD. This CDR3 region has 15 residues. The junction had 6 bases not matched to a gene; V was cut back by 6 bases and J by 4 bases. The CDR3 loop reads CATSSQRGVYNEQFF. CDR3 bases: TGTGCCACCAGTTCCCAGCGGGGGGTTTACAATGAGCAGTTCTTC.

This clonotype was counted a few times. This sequence joins TRBV5-1 and TRBJ2-3; tentative D call: TRBD1 (5 bases). Trimming took 0 bases from V and 2 from J, leaving 10 bases between them. Germline CDR1 is SGHRS and CDR2 is YFSETQ. The length of the CDR3 is 15 residues. CDR3 nucleotide sequence: TGCGCCAGCAGCTTGGAGGGGCCGTTCACAGATACGCAGTATTTT. It codes for CASSLEGPFTDTQYF.

This clonotype was detected only a few times. This chain joins TRBV6-5 and TRBJ2-6; a possible D gene is TRBD1 (7 bases). Germline CDR1 MNHEY, CDR2 SVGAGI. V was trimmed by 6 bases and J by 0 bases, leaving 12 bases between them. CDR3 length equals 16 residues. CDR3 nucleotide sequence: TGTGCCAGCAGGCGGGACAGTAGCTCTGGGGCCAACGTCCTGACTTTC. Translating gives CASRRDSSSGANVLTF.

This clonotype was counted a few times. This chain joins TRBV7-3 and TRBJ2-1; 11 positions agree with TRBD2. V was pared by 5 bases and J by 8 bases, with 5 bases of the junction left unmatched. Germline V gives CDR1 SGHTA, CDR2 FQGTGA. This CDR3 contains 14 residues. CDR3 DNA sequence: TGTGCCAGCAGCGGTGGACTAGCGGGCGATGAGCAGTTCTTC. Translated, it gives CASSGGLAGDEQFF.

The rearrangement uses TRBV25-1 and TRBJ2-5; 7 positions agree with TRBD1. Losses at the gene ends were 1 base for V and 1 base for J; bases not matched to a gene: 3. Germline-derived CDR1 and CDR2 are MGHDK and SYGVNS. The length of the CDR3 is 15 residues. CDR3 protein: CASSEWGTAQETQYF. CDR3 DNA: TGTGCCAGCAGTGAATGGGGGACAGCCCAAGAGACCCAGTACTTC.

In this sample, this clonotype turned up a few times. This sequence joins TRBV3-1 and TRBJ2-7, with TRBD1 matching over 10 bases. Germline CDR1 and CDR2: LGHDT and YNNKEL (reference sequence). The junction had 8 bases not matched to a gene; V was cut back by 3 bases and J by 6 bases. The CDR3 is 15 amino acids. The CDR3 sequence is CASSHRDRGPGEQYF. CDR3 DNA: TGTGCCAGCAGCCACCGGGACAGGGGTCCGGGCGAGCAGTACTTC.

The chain links TRBV5-1 to TRBJ2-2; D perhaps matches TRBD1 (6 bases). This CDR3 region has 15 residues. V dropped 4 bases and J dropped 1 base, with 11 bases sitting between them. The germline gives CDR1 SGHRS, CDR2 YFSETQ. This chain's CDR3 is CASSTTGMNTGELFF. The CDR3 coding sequence is TGCGCCAGCAGCACTACAGGGATGAACACCGGGGAGCTGTTTTTT. The complete variable domain, with remaining parts taken from reference TRBV5-1 and TRBJ2-2, reads KAGVTQTPRYLIKTRGQQVTLSCSPISGHRSVSWYQQTPGQGLQFLFEYFSETQRNKGNFPGRFSGRQFSNSRSEMNVSTLELGDSALYLCASSTTGMNTGELFFGEGSRLTVL.

This clonotype came up a few times. The chain couples TRBV7-2 to TRBJ2-3; the match to TRBD2 covers 8 bases. Germline V gene sequence: CDR1 SGHTA, CDR2 FQGNSA. V was clipped by 0 bases and J by 6 bases; unmatched bases: 14. CDR3 length equals 18 residues. The CDR3 DNA reads as TGTGCCAGCAGCTTAGCCCTCCCCGAGCGGGAGCCGGAGGATACGCAGTATTTT. As protein: CASSLALPEREPEDTQYF.

This clonotype turned up a few times. The chain couples TRBV30 to TRBJ2-3; D not resolved. CDR3 length equals 13 residues. With 3 bases removed from V and 0 bases from J, the gap between germline ends came to 7 bases. The germline V gene encodes CDR1 GTSNPN and CDR2 SVGIG (reference sequence). CDR3 DNA: TGTGCCTGGAGCTTACACAGCACAGATACGCAGTATTTT. Its translation: CAWSLHSTDTQYF.

The chain has TRBV3-1 and TRBJ2-7; 7 bases match TRBD2. CDR1 and CDR2 from the germline V gene are LGHDT and YNNKEL (reference sequence). J was trimmed by 7 bases and V by 3 bases; bases with no gene match: 9. The length of the CDR3 is 14 residues. The CDR3 region is CASSHNSGPGEQYF. In nucleotides, the CDR3 is TGTGCCAGCAGCCACAATAGCGGGCCCGGAGAGCAGTACTTC.

In its sample, this clonotype was seen a few times. The genes are TRBV7-9 and TRBJ2-7; 8 bases match TRBD1. Germline V CDR1 and CDR2: SEHNR, FQNEAQ (reference sequence). After removal of 5 bases from V and 0 bases from J, the junction contained 15 bases not matched to a gene. This CDR3 is 18 amino acids long. The DNA for the CDR3 is TGTGCCAGCAGCCCTGACCCCGGGCGGACAGGGTACTCCTACGAGCAGTACTTC. Amino acid sequence: CASSPDPGRTGYSYEQYF.

This clonotype was picked up many times. The chain links TRBV7-2 to TRBJ2-1, with 10 positions matching TRBD2. Germline-derived CDR1 and CDR2 are SGHTA and FQGNSA. This CDR3 has 15 residues. The ends lost 5 bases at V and 7 bases at J; junction bases unmatched: 8. The CDR3 coding sequence is TGTGCCAGCAGCATACTAGCGGGGAGCGCAAATGAGCAGTTCTTC. Translation: CASSILAGSANEQFF.

V and J are TRBV24-1 and TRBJ2-3; 10 positions match TRBD1. Trimming at V came to 5 bases and at J to 2 bases, leaving 9 bases not matched to a gene. The CDR3 spans 17 residues. Looked up from germline, CDR1 is KGHDR and CDR2 is SFDVKD. The CDR3 sequence is CATSVAPGQGYTDTQYF. The CDR3 DNA reads TGTGCCACCAGTGTTGCCCCGGGACAGGGGTACACAGATACGCAGTATTTT.

The V and J genes are TRBV30 and TRBJ2-2; D might be TRBD2 (5 bases). V was trimmed by 4 bases and J by 6 bases, leaving 12 bases between them. CDR1 is GTSNPN, CDR2 SVGIG, per germline (reference sequence). The CDR3 length is 13 residues. CDR3 protein: CAWNPVSAGELFF. Written as DNA, the CDR3 is TGTGCCTGGAATCCGGTTAGCGCCGGGGAGCTGTTTTTT.